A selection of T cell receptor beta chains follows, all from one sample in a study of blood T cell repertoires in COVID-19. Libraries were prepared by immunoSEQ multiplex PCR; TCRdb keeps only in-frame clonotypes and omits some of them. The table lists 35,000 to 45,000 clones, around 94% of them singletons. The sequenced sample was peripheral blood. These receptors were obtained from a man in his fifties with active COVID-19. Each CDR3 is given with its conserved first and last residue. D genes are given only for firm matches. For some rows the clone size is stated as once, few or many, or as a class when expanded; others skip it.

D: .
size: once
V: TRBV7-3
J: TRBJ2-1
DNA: TGTGCCAGCAGCATGACTAGTAGGGGTGAGCAGTTCTTC
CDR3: CASSMTSRGEQFF

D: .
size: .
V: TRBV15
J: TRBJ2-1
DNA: TGTGCCACCAGCTATCCCCCCCGCAATGAGCAGTTCTTC
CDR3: CATSYPPRNEQFF

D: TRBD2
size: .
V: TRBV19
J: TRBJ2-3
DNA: TGTGCCAGTAGTTCGGGACTAGCGGGACCTCCGGATACGCAGTATTTT
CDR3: CASSSGLAGPPDTQYF

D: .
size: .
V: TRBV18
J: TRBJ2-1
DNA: TGTGCCAGCTCACCACCCACGGGAGCATCTTATGAGCAGTTCTTC
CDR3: CASSPPTGASYEQFF

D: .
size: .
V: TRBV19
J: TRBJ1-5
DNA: TGTGCCAGTCAGGGCCAGGGATCCCGACAGCCCCAGCATTTT
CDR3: CASQGQGSRQPQHF

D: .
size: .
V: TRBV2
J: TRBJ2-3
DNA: TGTGCCAATGAGGGCACAGATACGCAGTATTTT
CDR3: CANEGTDTQYF

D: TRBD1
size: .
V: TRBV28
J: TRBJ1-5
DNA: TGTGCCAGCAGCCGAACAACAGGGGCCAATCAGCCCCAGCATTTT
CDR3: CASSRTTGANQPQHF

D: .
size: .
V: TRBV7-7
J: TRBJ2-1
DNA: TGTGCCAGCAGCTTAGCGCGGGGATCCCACAATGAGCAGTTCTTC
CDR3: CASSLARGSHNEQFF

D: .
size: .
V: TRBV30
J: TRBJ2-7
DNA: TGTGCCTGGAGTAGACAACCTCCCTACGAGCAGTACTTC
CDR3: CAWSRQPPYEQYF

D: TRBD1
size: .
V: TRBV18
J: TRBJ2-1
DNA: TGTGCCAGCTCACAGGCAGGGGGAGTCCACAATGAGCAGTTCTTC
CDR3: CASSQAGGVHNEQFF

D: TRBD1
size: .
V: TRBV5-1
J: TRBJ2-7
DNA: TGCGCCAGCAGATATAGGCCGGGACAGGGCACTACCTACGAGCAGTACTTC
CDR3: CASRYRPGQGTTYEQYF

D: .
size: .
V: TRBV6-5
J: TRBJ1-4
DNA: TGTGCCAGCAGTCCTACCGGGTCAGGGTGGGAAAAACTGTTTTTT
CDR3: CASSPTGSGWEKLFF

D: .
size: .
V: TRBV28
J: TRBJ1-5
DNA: TGTGCCAGCAGTTTAGGGGGGGTAGGTCAGCCCCAGCATTTT
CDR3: CASSLGGVGQPQHF

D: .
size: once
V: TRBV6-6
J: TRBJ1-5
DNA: TGTGCCAGCAGTTACTCTTCACACTATAGCAATCAGCCCCAGCATTTT
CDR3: CASSYSSHYSNQPQHF

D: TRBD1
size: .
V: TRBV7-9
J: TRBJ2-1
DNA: TGTGCCAGCAGCTCCTGGACAGGGGGAACGAGAGGGGCCTACAATGAGCAGTTCTTC
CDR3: CASSSWTGGTRGAYNEQFF